This T cell receptor beta chain is drawn from a study of T cells in Graves' hyperthyroidism and ophthalmopathy. At the level of the study: Peripheral blood samples were taken at initial diagnosis, prior to any treatment.

The CDR3 length is 20 residues. CDR1 MNHEY and CDR2 SVGEGT come from the germline V gene. The trim removed 6 bases at V and 5 bases at J, leaving 21 bases unmatched. Amplified TCR beta CDR3 regions derived from RNA transcripts. A set of HTBI primers served as the primers for a first-round RT-PCR of the TCR CDR3. TCRdb called the multiplex PCR reads again in MiXCR, with one record for every CDR3 protein. The data hold about 520,000 distinct CDR3 sequences, with less than 25% observed a single time. Uncontrolled infection, other autoimmune disease, pregnancy or lactation barred patients from enrollment. This clonotype was recorded a few times.

The source is a young woman with Graves' ophthalmopathy. The sample was blood. The V call is TRBV6-2 or TRBV6-3, the J call TRBJ2-2; the match to TRBD1 covers 10 bases. The CDR3 spells CASRPIPGQGRGGRTGELFF. The DNA for the CDR3 is TGTGCCAGCAGACCAATTCCGGGACAGGGGCGTGGGGGACGAACCGGGGAGCTGTTTTTT.